These T cell receptor beta chains were read from a single sample in a study of technical replicates of blood from a few donors. Sequencing used immunoSEQ multiplex PCR; TCRdb keeps in-frame clones, though not all of them. The table records about 98,000 clones, about 94% of them present only once. The specimen was T cells isolated from PBMCs. The receptors shown here come from a human donor in good health. The CDR3 runs from the conserved cysteine through the conserved F or W. D genes are given only for firm matches. Clone sizes are given selectively: once, few, many, or a class where the clone is expanded.

size: .
J: TRBJ2-7
V: TRBV5-6
D: TRBD1
CDR3: CASSMGWGTGPLEQYF
DNA: TGTGCCAGCAGCATGGGGTGGGGGACAGGACCCTTGGAGCAGTACTTC

size: .
J: TRBJ2-1
V: TRBV5-1
D: .
CDR3: CASSLGPTSGAEQFF
DNA: TGCGCCAGCAGCTTGGGACCCACCAGCGGAGCTGAGCAGTTCTTC

size: .
J: TRBJ2-2
V: TRBV2
D: TRBD2
CDR3: CASSEMAGVRELFF
DNA: TGTGCCAGCAGTGAGATGGCGGGAGTTAGGGAGCTGTTTTTT

size: .
J: TRBJ2-3
V: TRBV5-1
D: TRBD1
CDR3: CASSQDRGDSDTQYF
DNA: TGCGCCAGCAGTCAGGACAGGGGAGATTCAGATACGCAGTATTTT

size: .
J: TRBJ2-2
V: TRBV10-3
D: TRBD1
CDR3: CAISRPGQGRENTGELFF
DNA: TGTGCCATCAGTCGTCCTGGACAGGGAAGGGAGAACACCGGGGAGCTGTTTTTT

size: .
J: TRBJ1-3
V: TRBV7-9
D: .
CDR3: CASSPTTPGNYGNTIYF
DNA: TGTGCCAGCAGCCCCACAACGCCGGGGAATTATGGAAACACCATATATTTT

size: once
J: TRBJ2-7
V: TRBV27
D: .
CDR3: CASSLLPPGTYEQYF
DNA: TGTGCCAGCAGCCTCCTTCCCCCGGGGACCTACGAGCAGTACTTC

size: .
J: TRBJ2-5
V: TRBV25-1
D: TRBD1
CDR3: CASSSGQGKTQYF
DNA: TGTGCCAGCAGTTCGGGACAGGGAAAGACCCAGTACTTC

size: .
J: TRBJ1-5
V: TRBV4-2
D: .
CDR3: CASSQGETGRPQHF
DNA: TGTGCCAGCAGCCAAGGGGAGACCGGGAGGCCCCAGCATTTT

size: .
J: TRBJ2-2
V: TRBV7-7
D: .
CDR3: CASSRTPGIDTGELFF
DNA: TGTGCCAGCAGCCGGACTCCGGGGATAGACACCGGGGAGCTGTTTTTT

size: .
J: TRBJ1-1
V: TRBV2
D: TRBD1
CDR3: CASSSDRVAEAFF
DNA: TGTGCCAGCAGCTCTGACAGGGTGGCTGAAGCTTTCTTT

size: .
J: TRBJ2-7
V: TRBV10-3
D: .
CDR3: CATSNDREAPYEQYF
DNA: TGTGCCACTTCTAACGACAGGGAGGCTCCCTACGAGCAGTACTTC

size: .
J: TRBJ2-2
V: TRBV28
D: TRBD2
CDR3: CASSFHRGGNTGELFF
DNA: TGTGCCAGCAGTTTTCATCGGGGGGGGAACACCGGGGAGCTGTTTTTT

size: .
J: TRBJ1-5
V: TRBV5-4
D: TRBD1
CDR3: CASSNDQGVGNQPQHF
DNA: TGTGCCAGCAGCAACGATCAGGGGGTGGGAAATCAGCCCCAGCATTTT

size: .
J: TRBJ1-6
V: TRBV6-1
D: TRBD1
CDR3: CAGRGQGLYNSPLHF
DNA: TGTGCCGGACGGGGACAGGGACTTTATAATTCACCCCTCCACTTT

size: .
J: TRBJ1-1
V: TRBV7-9
D: .
CDR3: CASNFGAGTEAFF
DNA: TGTGCCAGCAACTTCGGTGCGGGCACTGAAGCTTTCTTT

size: .
J: TRBJ2-5
V: TRBV9
D: .
CDR3: CASSQNQETQYF
DNA: TGTGCCAGCAGCCAGAACCAAGAGACCCAGTACTTC

size: .
J: TRBJ1-4
V: TRBV7-2
D: .
CDR3: CASSRNLASATNEKLFF
DNA: TGTGCCAGCAGCCGAAACTTAGCGTCGGCAACTAATGAAAAACTGTTTTTT

size: .
J: TRBJ2-1
V: TRBV11-2
D: TRBD1
CDR3: CASSTGGRPNEQFF
DNA: TGTGCCAGCAGCACAGGGGGTCGACCGAATGAGCAGTTCTTC

size: .
J: TRBJ1-4
V: TRBV10-3
D: .
CDR3: CAISEGQPNEKLFF
DNA: TGTGCCATCAGTGAGGGGCAGCCCAATGAAAAACTGTTTTTT